This T cell receptor beta chain was captured by sequencing in a study of T-cell reconstitution after alpha-beta-depleted transplantation in children. Trimming pared 1 base from V and 8 bases from J, leaving 12 bases between. The CDR3 is 14 amino acids. Germline CDR1 and CDR2: KGHSH and LQKENI. It was with unique molecular identifiers that the TCRbeta library was prepared. TCRdb passed the PCR reads through MiXCR, listing each CDR3 protein once. The sample lists 350,000 to 400,000 distinct CDR3 sequences, about 14% occurring once. The chain couples TRBV18 to TRBJ2-1; the D gene could be TRBD1 or TRBD2 (5 bases each). This clonotype was obtained from a human donor who donated a stem cell graft to a child with Fanconi anemia. The material was PBMCs, obtained from the stem cell graft. The CDR3 is CASSPQQGEDEQFF. The CDR3 DNA sequence: TGTGCCAGCTCACCACAGCAGGGAGAGGATGAGCAGTTCTTC.